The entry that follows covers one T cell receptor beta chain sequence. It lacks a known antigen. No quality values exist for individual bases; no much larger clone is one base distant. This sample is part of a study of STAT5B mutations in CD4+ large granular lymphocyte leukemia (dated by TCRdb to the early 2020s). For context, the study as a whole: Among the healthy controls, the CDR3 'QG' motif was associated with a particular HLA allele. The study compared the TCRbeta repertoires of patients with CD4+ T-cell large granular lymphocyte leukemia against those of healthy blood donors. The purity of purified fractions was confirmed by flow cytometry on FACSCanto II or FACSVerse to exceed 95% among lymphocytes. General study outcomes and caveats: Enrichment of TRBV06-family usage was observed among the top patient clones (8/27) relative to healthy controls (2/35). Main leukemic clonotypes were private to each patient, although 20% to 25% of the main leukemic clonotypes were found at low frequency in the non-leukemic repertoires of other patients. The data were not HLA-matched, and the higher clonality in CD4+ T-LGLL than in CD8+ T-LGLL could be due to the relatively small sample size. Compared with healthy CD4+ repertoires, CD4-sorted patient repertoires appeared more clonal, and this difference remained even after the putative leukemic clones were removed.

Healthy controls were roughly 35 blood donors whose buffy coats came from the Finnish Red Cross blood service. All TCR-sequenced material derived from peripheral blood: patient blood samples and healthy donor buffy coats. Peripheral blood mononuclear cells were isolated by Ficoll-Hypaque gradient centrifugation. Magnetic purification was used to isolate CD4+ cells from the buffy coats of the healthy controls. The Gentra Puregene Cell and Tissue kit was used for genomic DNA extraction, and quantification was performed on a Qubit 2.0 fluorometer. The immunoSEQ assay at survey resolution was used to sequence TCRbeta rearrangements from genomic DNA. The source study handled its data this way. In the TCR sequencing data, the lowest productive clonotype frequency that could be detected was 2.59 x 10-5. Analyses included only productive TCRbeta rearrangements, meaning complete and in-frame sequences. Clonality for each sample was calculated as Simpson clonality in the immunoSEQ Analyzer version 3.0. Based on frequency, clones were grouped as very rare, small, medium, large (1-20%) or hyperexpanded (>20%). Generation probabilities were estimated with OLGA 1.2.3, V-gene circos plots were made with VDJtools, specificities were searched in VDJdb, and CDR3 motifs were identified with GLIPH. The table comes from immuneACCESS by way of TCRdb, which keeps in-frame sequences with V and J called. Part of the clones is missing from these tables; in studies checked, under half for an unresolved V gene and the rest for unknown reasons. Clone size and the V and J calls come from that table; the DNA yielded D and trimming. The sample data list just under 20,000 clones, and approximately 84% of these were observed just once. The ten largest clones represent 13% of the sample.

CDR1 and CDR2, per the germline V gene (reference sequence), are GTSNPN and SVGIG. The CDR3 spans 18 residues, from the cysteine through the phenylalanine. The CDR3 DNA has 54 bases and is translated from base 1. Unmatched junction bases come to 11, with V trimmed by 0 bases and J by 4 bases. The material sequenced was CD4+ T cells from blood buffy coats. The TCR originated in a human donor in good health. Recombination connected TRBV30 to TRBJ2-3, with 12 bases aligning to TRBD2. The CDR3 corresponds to CAWSVPSGRAFASDTQYF. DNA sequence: TGTGCCTGGAGTGTACCTAGCGGGAGGGCCTTTGCATCAGATACGCAGTATTTT.